Following are 21 T cell receptor beta chains from one sample sequenced in a study of shared clonotypes between healthy human individuals. Positively selected for CCR7, the CD45RO-negative cells used as naive CD8 cells excluded terminally differentiated effector memory CD45RA+ cells. Sequenced by immunoSEQ multiplex PCR; TCRdb stores in-frame clones only, minus some. The data show about 2 million clones, with about 95% seen just once and 0.85% to 1.2% held by the top ten. Sequencing was carried out using naive CD8+ T cells sorted from blood. These TCRs come from a man between 18 and 35 years old in good health.

The chain employs TRBV6-5 and TRBJ2-7; a possible D gene is TRBD1 (6 bases). CDR3 length equals 15 residues. Trimming took 0 bases from V and 2 from J, leaving 11 bases between them. The germline CDR1 and CDR2 sequences are MNHEY and SVGAGI. CDR3 coding DNA: TGTGCCAGCAGTTACTCCCCCACAGGGACCTACGAGCAGTACTTC. Its translation: CASSYSPTGTYEQYF.

This clone has just one count. The chain combines TRBV6-1 with TRBJ2-7, with D possibly TRBD2 on 6 matching bases. V lost 0 bases and J 3 bases, leaving 24 bases between the germline ends. This CDR3 has 19 amino acids. Germline lookup yields CDR1 MNHNS and CDR2 SASEGT. CDR3 bases: TGTGCCAGCAGTGAAGCAGGGCTTAAGTTGTTTCGAGCGGGCTACGAGCAGTACTTC. This codes for CASSEAGLKLFRAGYEQYF.

The gene calls are TRBV5-1 and TRBJ2-3; D not resolved. In germline, CDR1 is SGHRS, CDR2 YFSETQ. V lost 1 base and J lost 4, with 13 bases in between. The CDR3 covers 15 residues. CDR3 bases: TGCGCCAGCAGCTTGAACGGGTTCGGGCCAGATACGCAGTATTTT. Amino acids: CASSLNGFGPDTQYF.

Comments on this clone: This CDR3 is also generated by other DNA sequences in the sample. The gene calls are TRBV4-1 and TRBJ2-2; no reliable D call. The CDR3 totals 12 residues. Germline CDR1 reads MGHRA; CDR2 reads YSYEKL. Trimming stripped 3 bases from V and 7 bases from J, with 6 bases between. The CDR3 nucleotides are TGCGCCAGCAGCCACCCGTTCGGGGAGCTGTTTTTT. Amino acid sequence: CASSHPFGELFF.

The chain employs TRBV13 and TRBJ2-1; 13 bases line up with TRBD2. Germline V gene lookup returns CDR1 PRHDT and CDR2 FYEKMQ (reference sequence). The junction had 11 bases not matched to a gene; V was cut back by 5 bases and J by 4 bases. This CDR3 region has 18 residues. As DNA, the CDR3 is TGTGCCAGCAGCACCAGGACTAGCGGGAGAGGTGGTTACAATGAGCAGTTCTTC. It translates to CASSTRTSGRGGYNEQFF.

This chain connects TRBV9 to TRBJ2-1; TRBD1 matches 11 bases. The CDR3 consists of 15 residues. V shed 4 bases and J 10 bases; nucleotides not matched to a gene: 10. Germline assignment: CDR1 SGDLS and CDR2 YYNGEE. CDR3 DNA: TGTGCCAGCAGCCCGCGGACAGGGGGCCTCGGGGAGCAGTTCTTC. Protein: CASSPRTGGLGEQFF.

A remark on this clone: Distinct nucleotide sequences in the sample also encode this CDR3. This chain connects TRBV7-9 to TRBJ2-5; D possibly corresponds to TRBD1 (5 bases). Germline CDR1 and CDR2: SEHNR and FQNEAQ (reference sequence). Trimming shortened V by 3 bases and J by 0 bases, and 8 bases separated the two germline ends. The CDR3 totals 14 residues. CDR3 nucleotides: TGTGCCAGCAGCTTCTCAGGGAACCAAGAGACCCAGTACTTC. As protein: CASSFSGNQETQYF.

CDR3 sequence (DNA): TGTGCCAGCAGCTCCGGGGGCCCCTACAATGAGCAGTTCTTC. Translating it yields CASSSGGPYNEQFF. The rearrangement joins TRBV7-3 to TRBJ2-1; the D gene could be TRBD1 or TRBD2 (6 bases each). The length of the CDR3 is 14 residues. Looked up from germline, CDR1 is SGHTA and CDR2 is FQGTGA. Trimming cost V 4 bases and J 2 bases, with 9 bases left between them.

This clone was seen more than once but under ten times. The J gene is TRBJ1-2, the V gene TRBV10-1; a weak D match, TRBD1 (6 bases). V lost 9 bases, J lost 2 bases, and 7 bases lay in between. Germline CDR1 reads WNHNN; CDR2 reads SYGVQD (reference sequence). The CDR3 sequence is 11 residues long. CDR3 nucleotide sequence: TGCGCCAGTCAGGGGAACTATGGCTACACCTTC. It is translated as CASQGNYGYTF.

Turning to this clone: Other nucleotide sequences in the sample specify the same CDR3. The rearrangement joins TRBV27 to TRBJ2-7; 7 positions match TRBD1. Germline CDR1 reads MNHEY; CDR2 reads SMNVEV (reference sequence). The CDR3 has 13 amino acids. The junction had 2 bases not matched to a gene; V was cut back by 3 bases and J by 3 bases. The CDR3 sequence: CASSLRTGYEQYF. DNA for the CDR3: TGTGCCAGCAGTTTGAGGACAGGCTACGAGCAGTACTTC.

J is TRBJ1-2 and V is TRBV29-1; D unclear. Germline CDR1 and CDR2: SQVTM and ANQGSEA. The CDR3 sequence is 11 residues long. V dropped 3 bases and J dropped 8 bases, with 10 bases sitting between them. The CDR3 protein is CSVDLGIGYTF. Written as DNA, the CDR3 is TGCAGCGTTGATCTGGGGATCGGCTACACCTTC.

This clone was picked up one time. Other DNA sequences of this sample code for an identical CDR3. The chain combines TRBV9 with TRBJ2-3; no reliable D call. The CDR3 consists of 11 residues. CDR1 and CDR2 from the germline V gene are SGDLS and YYNGEE. The V gene lost 0 bases and the J gene lost 6 bases, with 2 bases spanning the gap. In DNA form, the CDR3 reads TGTGCCAGCAGCGTAGCGGATACGCAGTATTTT. Its protein product is CASSVADTQYF.

Worth noting for this clone: The same CDR3 is also encoded by other DNA sequences in this sample. The chain links TRBV5-1 to TRBJ2-1; no definite D call. Germline V lookup: CDR1 SGHRS, CDR2 YFSETQ. V was clipped by 0 bases and J by 0 bases, with 7 bases between them. The CDR3 extends over 15 amino acids. The CDR3, as DNA: TGCGCCAGCAGCTTGGACCCTAGCTCCTACAATGAGCAGTTCTTC. This translates into CASSLDPSSYNEQFF.

J is TRBJ1-1 and V is TRBV4-3; D is ambiguous. From germline, CDR1 is LGHNA and CDR2 YSLEER. The CDR3 extends over 14 amino acids. The V gene lost 1 base and the J gene lost 2 bases, with 8 bases spanning the gap. CDR3 sequence reads: CASSQVVGNTEAFF. The CDR3 bases are TGCGCCAGCAGCCAAGTAGTGGGAAACACTGAAGCTTTCTTT.

CDR3: CSVGDGNSPLHF. As DNA, the CDR3 is TGCAGCGTGGGAGACGGTAATTCACCCCTCCACTTT. The chain couples TRBV29-1 to TRBJ1-6; no clear D. The V gene lost 6 bases and the J gene lost 6 bases, with 9 bases spanning the gap. The germline CDR1 and CDR2 sequences are SQVTM and ANQGSEA. The CDR3 covers 12 residues.

V usage is TRBV29-1 and J usage is TRBJ1-1; 9 bases match TRBD1. This CDR3 contains 13 residues. V lost 3 bases, J lost 6 bases, and 5 bases stayed unmatched. Germline loops: CDR1 SQVTM, CDR2 ANQGSEA. The CDR3 nucleotides read TGCAGCGTTGATACCGGGACAGGGTCTGAAGCTTTCTTT. It yields the protein CSVDTGTGSEAFF. Variable domain in full (rest from reference TRBV29-1 and TRBJ1-1): SAVISQKPSRDICQRGTSLTIQCQVDSQVTMMFWYRQQPGQSLTLIATANQGSEATYESGFVIDKFPISRPNLTFSTLTVSNMSPEDSSIYLCSVDTGTGSEAFFGQGTRLTVV.

This clone came up once. The V gene is TRBV14, the J gene TRBJ2-7, with TRBD1 matching over 8 bases. The CDR3 is 16 residues long. Trimming at V came to 0 bases and at J to 5 bases, leaving 9 bases not matched to a gene. Germline CDR1 SGHDN, CDR2 FVKESK. CDR3 residues: CASSQDPGQGSHEQYF. CDR3 coding DNA: TGTGCCAGCAGCCAAGACCCTGGACAGGGATCCCACGAGCAGTACTTC.

The chain joins TRBV7-9 to TRBJ2-3, with D possibly being TRBD1 or TRBD2 (5 bases each). Germline CDR1 reads SEHNR; CDR2 reads FQNEAQ (reference sequence). This CDR3 is 16 amino acids long. The germline V and J ends were trimmed by 5 bases and 2 bases, with 17 bases remaining between them. The CDR3 sequence is CASSGQLVGVTDTQYF. For the CDR3, the DNA is TGTGCCAGCAGCGGACAACTAGTTGGGGTCACAGATACGCAGTATTTT.

The chain joins TRBV5-6 to TRBJ1-3; 8 bases are shared with TRBD1. J lost 0 bases, V lost 3 bases, and 2 bases had no gene match. The germline CDR1 and CDR2 sequences are SGHDT and YYEEEE. This CDR3 is built from 15 residues. The CDR3 loop is CASSWGTGSGNTIYF. CDR3 bases: TGTGCCAGCAGCTGGGGGACAGGCTCTGGAAACACCATATATTTT.

Of note for this clone: Other DNA sequences in this specimen translate into the identical CDR3. The V and J genes are TRBV5-4 and TRBJ2-7, with D perhaps TRBD2 (6 bases). This CDR3 comprises 14 residues. CDR1 is SGHNT and CDR2 is YYREEE in the germline V gene (reference sequence). V lost 0 bases and J lost 3, with 10 bases in between. The CDR3 nucleotides are TGTGCCAGCAGCTTGGGTCAGGGAGGCTACGAGCAGTACTTC. Protein sequence: CASSLGQGGYEQYF.

V usage is TRBV7-9 and J usage is TRBJ1-2, with 9 bases lining up with TRBD1. Germline CDR1 SEHNR, CDR2 FQNEAQ (reference sequence). CDR3 length: 16 amino acids. V shed 4 bases and J 4 bases; nucleotides not matched to a gene: 10. This CDR3 reads CASSSSLQTGGYGYTF. The DNA for the CDR3 is TGTGCCAGCAGCTCATCGCTACAGACAGGGGGCTATGGCTACACCTTC.